This T cell receptor beta chain is drawn from a study of neurological immune-mediated disorders. This clonotype was observed at least ten times. TCRdb reprocessed the 5' RACE reads with MiXCR, giving one entry per CDR3 protein. In the table there are tens of thousands of distinct CDR3 sequences, just over 2.5% of which are singletons. Germline V gene data show CDR1 as SEHNR and CDR2 as FQNEAQ (reference sequence). CDR3 length: 16 residues. J lost 4 bases, V lost 5 bases, and 5 bases had no gene match. The chain combines TRBV7-9 with TRBJ2-3, with 14 bases lining up with TRBD2. This clonotype was sampled from a young woman with multiple sclerosis. Input material: PBMCs. The CDR3 protein is CASSPGLAGESDTQYF. The CDR3 nucleotides are TGTGCCAGCAGCCCGGGACTAGCGGGAGAGTCAGATACGCAGTATTTT.